This TCR beta chain came from a study of blood T cell repertoires in COVID-19 (dated by TCRdb to the early 2020s). Background for the entire study: The collaborator samples originated in the United States, Italy and Spain and spanned the acute and convalescent phases of COVID-19. The material from the prospective study consisted of cDNA or gDNA derived from T cells, B-cell-depleted T cells, or PBMCs. The dataset comprised deeply sampled blood TCRbeta repertoires from subjects exposed to, actively infected with, or recovered from COVID-19. The repertoires were released in a freely available public database intended as a resource for research on the immune response to SARS-CoV-2. Samples came from the ongoing ImmuneRACE study (first 160 participants) plus 1,254 subjects from 6 global collaborators. A de-identified subject ID, COVID-19 status, age in years and sex were almost always included in the sample metadata. Where HLA class I and class II types were available, the types were taken from metadata supplied by the sample provider, not from assay-based typing.

A note on this clone: The target of this receptor is not known. The record has no base qualities; no much larger clone is one base away.

The CDR3 numbers 14 residues from cysteine through phenylalanine. Only the CDR3 DNA stays, 42 bases, in frame from base 1. From a lookup of the germline V gene (reference sequence), CDR1 and CDR2 are MNHEY and SMNVEV. The germline V end is reduced by 6 bases and the J end by 2 bases; junction bases left unmatched: 4. TCRbeta CDR3 regions were amplified from genomic DNA by means of the immunoSEQ Assay, a bias-controlled multiplex PCR. Regarding the original processing steps: The number of nucleated cells in each sample was estimated by amplification of reference gene primers within the assay. To quantify the absolute abundance of each unique TCRbeta CDR3 rearrangement, sequence reads were collapsed and filtered. For each sample, productive Simpson clonality was calculated by taking the square root of Simpson's diversity index across productive rearrangements. Here the immuneACCESS table is served through TCRdb, limited to in-frame sequences with V and J called. Missing clones are a known gap in these copies; in checked studies unresolved V genes cover under half, and the rest lacks a known reason. The V and J calls and clone size were taken over from that table, and D and trimming were inferred from the DNA. The sample profile shows a few hundred thousand clones; roughly 91% of them were found once. 0.75% to 1% of the sample is taken by the ten largest.

Summary of the overall study and its limitations: The amount of clinical and demographic metadata varied by source and participant and was provided uncurated.

Samples from volunteer blood donors who had recovered from COVID-19 were contributed by a second Seattle source. The collaborating institutions used their own protocols to collect whole blood in K2EDTA tubes. For TCRbeta analysis, collaborator samples were shipped as frozen whole blood, as isolated PBMCs, or as DNA extracted from either sample type. Sequencing used peripheral blood. Recombination joined TRBV27 with TRBJ1-3; the junction holds 7 bases that match TRBD1. This clonotype originated in a woman aged 40 to 50 who had recovered from COVID-19. The bases are TGTGCCAGCAGGCCGGGACAGCCTGGAAACACCATATATTTT. Translation gives CASRPGQPGNTIYF.